The present T cell receptor beta chain was sequenced within a study of shared clonotypes between healthy human individuals. Study at large: Donors had three CD4 naive, three CD4 memory, two CD8 naive and one CD8 memory plate apiece.

Trimming cost V 4 bases and J 2 bases; bases outside gene matches: 4. The germline V gene encodes CDR1 SGHNT and CDR2 YYREEE (reference sequence). There are 14 residues in the CDR3. Assay used: immunoSEQ multiplex PCR; TCRdb lists only in-frame clones, some missing. The repertoire has 150,000 to 200,000 clones, about 68% of them found once; the top ten carry 8.5% to 12%. About this clone itself: The antigen remains unidentified.

Study-wide results and limits: Tissues were not sampled, only blood, and their repertoires likely differ.

V usage is TRBV5-4 and J usage is TRBJ2-7; 9 nucleotides align to TRBD2. The sequence was obtained from a man aged 25 to 45 in good health. The source material was memory CD4+ T cells sorted from blood. Subset here: CD45RA-negative fraction. This chain's CDR3 is CASSAGTSPYEQYF. The CDR3 DNA is TGTGCCAGCAGCGCCGGGACTAGCCCCTACGAGCAGTACTTC.